This T cell receptor beta chain was profiled in a study of blood T cell repertoires in COVID-19. As for the study in general: Sites across the United States, Italy and Spain contributed samples from acute and convalescent COVID-19. In each case, the material was cDNA or gDNA derived from T cells, B-cell-depleted T cells, or PBMCs.

The germline gives CDR1 KGHSH, CDR2 LQKENI. This CDR3 is built from 13 residues. V was pared by 2 bases and J by 7 bases, with 11 bases between. This clone was counted only a few times. The authors' processing: Amplified reference gene primers provided the basis for estimating nucleated cell counts. The protocol was immunoSEQ multiplex PCR, while the TCRdb copy is restricted to in-frame clones and leaves out a portion. That table furnishes V, J and clone size, whereas the DNA furnished D and trimming. The table includes about 280,000 clones, around 83% detected once. Ages ranged from about 18 to 89 years, with residence in more than 20 US areas.

What was sequenced was PBMCs or T cells enriched from blood (not recorded which). The source is a middle-aged man who had been exposed to COVID-19. The genes are TRBV18 and TRBJ1-1; tentatively, D is TRBD1 (5 bases). The CDR3 DNA is TGTGCCAGCTCACCATCCAGGGATAATGAAGCTTTCTTT. As protein: CASSPSRDNEAFF.